Presented here are 10 T cell receptor beta chains from one specimen sequenced in a study of T cell responses to AZD1222 COVID-19 vaccine. Some clones are missing from TCRdb's copy, which holds only in-frame ones; the method was immunoSEQ multiplex PCR. Altogether some 85,000 clones are present, 90% to 95% being singletons, with the ten largest covering roughly 7.5%. This material consisted of peripheral blood, taken on day 0 of AZD1222 vaccination. These receptors were taken from an adult in good health.

The gene calls are TRBV9 and TRBJ2-1; no firm D call. From germline, CDR1 is SGDLS and CDR2 YYNGEE. CDR3 length: 16 amino acids. The V gene lost 0 bases and the J gene lost 0 bases, with 10 bases spanning the gap. In nucleotides, the CDR3 is TGTGCCAGCAGCGTAGACGGCGGATCCTCCTACAATGAGCAGTTCTTC. Its protein product is CASSVDGGSSYNEQFF.

The chain employs TRBV7-9 and TRBJ2-7, with D maybe TRBD1 (5 bases). V lost 5 bases to trimming and J lost 4 bases, with 12 bases between them. This CDR3 has 13 residues. CDR1 SEHNR and CDR2 FQNEAQ come from the germline V gene (reference sequence). The CDR3 spells CASSLMGPYEQYF. CDR3 DNA sequence: TGTGCCAGCAGCCTCATGGGGCCTTACGAGCAGTACTTC.

The V and J genes are TRBV2 and TRBJ1-6, with D possibly being TRBD1 (5 bases). This CDR3 contains 14 residues. Looked up from germline, CDR1 is SNHLY and CDR2 is FYNNEI. The germline V and J ends were trimmed by 8 bases and 6 bases, with 14 bases remaining between them. For the CDR3, the DNA is TGTGCCAGCTCGACCGGGGGTAGTAATTCACCCCTCCACTTT. Translated, it gives CASSTGGSNSPLHF.

The genes are TRBV7-3 and TRBJ2-3, with 7 bases aligning to TRBD2. This CDR3 is built from 16 residues. CDR1 and CDR2 from the germline V gene are SGHTA and FQGTGA. V trimming: 4 bases; J trimming: 0 bases; junction bases outside the gene matches: 7. Here the CDR3 DNA reads TGTGCCAGCAGCTCGCCGGGGGGTCCTAGCACAGATACGCAGTATTTT. Its protein is CASSSPGGPSTDTQYF.

The chain recombines TRBV24-1 with TRBJ2-3; 8 bases agree with TRBD2. The CDR3 sequence is 14 residues long. CDR1 KGHDR and CDR2 SFDVKD come from the germline V gene. V was pared by 4 bases and J by 3 bases, with 2 bases of the junction left unmatched. CDR3 protein: CATSERGGTDTQYF. The DNA of the CDR3 is TGTGCCACCAGTGAACGGGGGGGAACAGATACGCAGTATTTT.

This sequence joins TRBV5-1 and TRBJ1-1; tentative D call: TRBD1 (6 bases). The CDR3 is 14 residues long. Per germline, CDR1 SGHRS and CDR2 YFSETQ. V was trimmed by 0 bases and J by 4 bases, leaving 10 bases between them. This chain's CDR3 is CASSLATGITEAFF. DNA of the CDR3: TGCGCCAGCAGCTTGGCAACAGGGATCACTGAAGCTTTCTTT.

The V and J genes are TRBV6-2 or TRBV6-3 and TRBJ1-2, with D tentatively TRBD1 (5 bases). V was pared by 4 bases and J by 7 bases, with 10 bases between. The CDR3 is 12 residues long. CDR1 MNHEY and CDR2 SVGEGT come from the germline V gene. The CDR3 nucleotides are TGTGCCAGCAGTTCCAGGGTGGGTGGCTACACCTTC. Protein sequence: CASSSRVGGYTF.

This chain joins TRBV10-3 and TRBJ1-1; 7 bases are a match to TRBD1. The germline gives CDR1 ENHRY, CDR2 SYGVKD. The CDR3 loop spans 11 amino acids. V lost 9 bases to trimming and J lost 4 bases; unmatched junction nucleotides: 2. CDR3 sequence (DNA): TGTGCCATTCAGGGGGGCACTGAAGCTTTCTTT. Translated: CAIQGGTEAFF.

This clone appeared once. The chain employs TRBV7-2 and TRBJ1-1, with D possibly TRBD1 on 5 matching bases. Trimming removed 4 bases from V and 5 bases from J, with 14 bases in between. Germline CDR1 and CDR2: SGHTA and FQGNSA. The CDR3 totals 14 residues. In DNA, the CDR3 is TGTGCCAGCAGCTCCCAGGGTATACGGACTGAAGCTTTCTTT. Its translation: CASSSQGIRTEAFF.

This sequence joins TRBV28 and TRBJ1-2; no clear D. This CDR3 comprises 12 residues. The germline V gene has CDR1 MDHEN and CDR2 SYDVKM. V was pared by 3 bases and J by 3 bases, with 5 bases between. The CDR3 bases are TGTGCCAGCAGTTTGATGGACTATGGCTACACCTTC. Residues: CASSLMDYGYTF.